This T cell receptor (beta chain) was identified during a study of blood T cell repertoires in COVID-19. As handled by the study authors: Amplified reference gene primers provided the basis for estimating nucleated cell counts. Here immunoSEQ multiplex PCR was the method, and the copy in TCRdb shows in-frame clones only, minus some. That table supplies the V and J calls and clone size; D and trimming were determined from the DNA. The data hold roughly 290,000 clones, with approximately 84% observed a single time. This sequence originates from a woman aged 25 to 39 who had recovered from COVID-19. The sample taken for sequencing was peripheral blood.

The CDR3 sequence: CATSRARGQGAYEQYF. The CDR3, as DNA: TGTGCCACCAGCAGAGCACGAGGACAGGGAGCCTACGAGCAGTACTTC. V is TRBV15 and J is TRBJ2-7; TRBD1 matches 8 bases. CDR3 size: 16 residues. Losses at the gene ends were 1 base for V and 2 bases for J; bases not matched to a gene: 7. Germline V gives CDR1 LNHNV, CDR2 YYDKDF (reference sequence). Full variable domain (outside the CDR3, taken from reference TRBV15 and TRBJ2-7): DAMVIQNPRYQVTQFGKPVTLSCSQTLNHNVMYWYQQKSSQAPKLLFHYYDKDFNNEADTPDNFQSRRPNTSFCFLDIRSPGLGDTAMYLCATSRARGQGAYEQYFGPGTRLTVT.